What follows is one T cell receptor (beta chain) and its context. Its antigen is as yet unknown. With 9 bases clipped from V and 1 base from J, the junction kept 5 bases outside the gene matches. The CDR3 covers 14 residues. Germline CDR1 reads KGHDR; CDR2 reads SFDVKD. This sample was taken from a study of vaccination effects on CD4 cells after COVID-19. Looking at the study overall: Post-vaccine samples followed the second dose by a median of 72 days.

It was after 10 days of culture that CD4+ T cells were isolated. It was two doses of either the BNT162b2 or mRNA-1273 vaccine that participants received. General study findings and limits: Marked contraction was observed in infection-induced and vaccine-induced clones late after vaccination.

The method was immunoSEQ multiplex PCR; TCRdb's version includes in-frame clones alone and lacks a portion of them. The profile shows just under 75,000 clones, roughly 73% of them singletons. The J gene is TRBJ2-1, the V gene TRBV24-1; 7 positions agree with TRBD2. Sequenced material: CD4+ T cells from PBMCs cultured without peptide, taken after COVID-19 vaccination. The clonotype originates from a human donor who received a COVID-19 vaccine. The CDR3 nucleotides read TGTGCCACCCGAGGCGGGGGATCCTACAATGAGCAGTTCTTC. As protein: CATRGGGSYNEQFF.